Sequencing of this TCR beta chain was carried out in a study of OX40 agonist ivuxolimab in advanced cancers. About the research overall: Subjects had a mean age of about 65 years, with a range of roughly 20 to 79; 82.7% were male. Therapy given before enrollment (anti-PD-1, anti-PD-L1 or anti-CTLA-4) was allowed, and 40% had some.

Germline V gene lookup returns CDR1 MNHEY and CDR2 SMNVEV (reference sequence). The length of the CDR3 is 16 residues. Trimming cost V 3 bases and J 1 base, with 10 bases left between them. Profiled with immunoSEQ multiplex PCR; TCRdb holds only in-frame clones, not every one. Of some 22,000 clones in the sample, about four fifths were seen once. Concerning this clone: Its specificity is unknown.

General observations from the study: Undetermined was the antigen specificity of the expanded peripheral T cells.

This rearrangement joins TRBV27 to TRBJ2-6; tentatively, D is TRBD1 (5 bases). The receptor comes from an adult with an advanced solid tumor such as melanoma, head and neck, liver or kidney cancer. The starting material was CD4+ or CD8+ T cells sorted from blood, obtained in a trial of the OX40 agonist ivuxolimab. DNA for the CDR3: TGTGCCAGCAGTTTGATAGGGGCATCTGGGGCCAACGTCCTGACTTTC. Protein sequence: CASSLIGASGANVLTF.